Detailed here is one TCR beta chain. Its matching antigen is unknown. The data were obtained in a study of tumor-infiltrating lymphocytes in primary liver carcinoma. Study findings and constraints: Tumor region pairs shared more overlap than did tumor-adjacent and tumor-blood pairs. Tumor specimens were characterized by a significantly higher top-250-clone fraction than blood (p = 0.039).

TCR beta cDNA came from about 500 ng total RNA, primed with a constant-region primer. Libraries for TCR beta were built through three nested multiplex PCR rounds, which together made up a slightly modified ARM-PCR procedure. Forward primers for TRBV1-TRBV30 and a C-beta reverse primer served the first two PCR rounds, at around 9 cycles each. TCRdb re-analysed the multiplex PCR reads in MiXCR, keeping a single row per CDR3 protein. The sample lists roughly 120,000 distinct CDR3 sequences, around two thirds seen once, with over 7.5% in the top ten. Germline loops: CDR1 DFQATT, CDR2 SNEGSKA (reference sequence). The CDR3 is 16 amino acids. V shed 3 bases, J shed 9 bases, and the junction held 20 bases outside the gene matches. The source material, about 18-31 mg of unsorted bulk tissue, was used to co-extract RNA and DNA.

V usage is TRBV20-1 and J usage is TRBJ2-7; 7 nucleotides agree with TRBD1. The TCR was taken from a woman aged 60 to 75 with primary liver carcinoma and hepatitis B virus infection. Source material: tumor-adjacent normal liver tissue. The CDR3 region is CSASPPRHRGRIGQYF. The CDR3 DNA reads as TGCAGTGCTAGCCCCCCTCGACACAGGGGTCGTATTGGGCAGTACTTC.